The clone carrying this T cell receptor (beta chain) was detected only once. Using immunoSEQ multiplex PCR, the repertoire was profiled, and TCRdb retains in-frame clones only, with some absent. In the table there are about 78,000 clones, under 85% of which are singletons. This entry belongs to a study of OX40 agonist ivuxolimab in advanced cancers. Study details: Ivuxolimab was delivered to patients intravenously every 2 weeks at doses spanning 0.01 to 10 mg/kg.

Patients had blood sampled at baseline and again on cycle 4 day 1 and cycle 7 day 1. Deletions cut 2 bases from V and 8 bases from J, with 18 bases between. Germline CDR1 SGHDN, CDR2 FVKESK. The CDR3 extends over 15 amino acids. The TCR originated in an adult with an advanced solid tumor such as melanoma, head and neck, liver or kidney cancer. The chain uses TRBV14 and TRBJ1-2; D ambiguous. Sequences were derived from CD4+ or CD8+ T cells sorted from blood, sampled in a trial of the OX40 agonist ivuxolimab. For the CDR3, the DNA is TGTGCCAGCAGCCAATATCTAGCGGGCCCGGGGGGCTACACCTTC. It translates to CASSQYLAGPGGYTF.